A selection of T cell receptor beta chains follows, all from one sample in a study of control samples from healthy donors and cancer patients. The repertoire was sequenced with immunoSEQ multiplex PCR; TCRdb's copy has only in-frame clones and lacks some. The sample shows tens of thousands of clones, 94% of them seen only once. The sample taken for sequencing was blood. These receptors were taken from a young man in good health. Both conserved end residues are part of each CDR3. The D gene is left open where the match is weak. Rows may omit the clone size; those that give it use once, few, many or a size class.

J gene	clone size	V gene	D gene	CDR3 DNA	CDR3 protein
TRBJ2-2	NA	TRBV11-2	NA	TGTGCCAGCAGCGGCGGGCCCTCGAACACCGGGGAGCTGTTTTTT	CASSGGPSNTGELFF
TRBJ1-1	NA	TRBV21-1	NA	TGTGCCAGCAGGGAAACATTACACACAATTCGCACTGAAGCTTTCTTT	CASRETLHTIRTEAFF
TRBJ2-7	NA	TRBV10-3	NA	TGTGCCATAAGTGAGTTTGACGACGAGCAGTACTTC	CAISEFDDEQYF
TRBJ2-1	NA	TRBV24-1	NA	TGTGCCACCAGTGACAACCTAAAACCGACCAATGAGCAGTTCTTC	CATSDNLKPTNEQFF
TRBJ1-1	NA	TRBV11-2	NA	TGTGCCAGCAGCCTAACTCGGACAGCGAACACTGAAGCTTTCTTT	CASSLTRTANTEAFF
TRBJ1-3	NA	TRBV6-6	TRBD1	TGTGCCAGCAGTTACCTAGGACAGGTCGGAGACACCATATATTTT	CASSYLGQVGDTIYF
TRBJ1-2	NA	TRBV3-1/TRBV3-2	NA	TGTGCCAGCAGCCAAGCCAGGTACTATGGCTACACCTTC	CASSQARYYGYTF
TRBJ2-5	NA	TRBV30	TRBD1	TGTGCCTGGAGTAAAGCGGTGACAGGGCAAGAGACCCAGTACTTC	CAWSKAVTGQETQYF
TRBJ1-4	once	TRBV27	NA	TGTGCCAGCAGTTTTATCAGGGAAAGTGAAAAACTGTTTTTT	CASSFIRESEKLFF
TRBJ2-7	NA	TRBV7-9	TRBD1	TGTGCCAGCAGCTTAGTCGGAAGACAGGGTTACGAGCAGTACTTC	CASSLVGRQGYEQYF
TRBJ1-1	NA	TRBV18	NA	TGTGCCAGCTCACCATTGGACACGGACACTGAAGCTTTCTTT	CASSPLDTDTEAFF
TRBJ1-5	NA	TRBV9	NA	TGTGCCAGCAGCGTAGGGGGGAGGGGCGGGGAGCCCCAGCATTTT	CASSVGGRGGEPQHF
TRBJ2-3	NA	TRBV29-1	TRBD2	TGCAGCGTGGTCGGACTAGCGGGAGCGGATACGCAGTATTTT	CSVVGLAGADTQYF
TRBJ1-4	NA	TRBV19	NA	TGTGCCAGTAGAGCCCAGGAAAGAAGTGAAAAACTGTTTTTT	CASRAQERSEKLFF
TRBJ1-5	NA	TRBV30	NA	TGTGCCTGGAGTGTACGAGGTCAGCCCCAGCATTTT	CAWSVRGQPQHF
TRBJ1-1	NA	TRBV6-5	NA	TGTGCCAGCAACCGACAAAGCGAAGCTGAAGCTTTCTTT	CASNRQSEAEAFF
TRBJ2-1	NA	TRBV29-1	TRBD2	TGCAGCGTTGACCCGACTAGCGGGAGGGCCCTCGATGAGCAGTTCTTC	CSVDPTSGRALDEQFF
TRBJ2-7	NA	TRBV6-5	NA	TGTGCCAGTTCCGGGCGGACAGACTACGAGCAGTACTTC	CASSGRTDYEQYF
TRBJ1-5	NA	TRBV6-2/TRBV6-3	NA	TGTGCCAGCAGTTACTCCCCGGCAGGGTATAGCAATCAGCCCCAGCATTTT	CASSYSPAGYSNQPQHF
TRBJ2-3	NA	TRBV19	TRBD2	TGTGCCAGTAGTATAGCTAGCGGGCTCACAGATACGCAGTATTTT	CASSIASGLTDTQYF